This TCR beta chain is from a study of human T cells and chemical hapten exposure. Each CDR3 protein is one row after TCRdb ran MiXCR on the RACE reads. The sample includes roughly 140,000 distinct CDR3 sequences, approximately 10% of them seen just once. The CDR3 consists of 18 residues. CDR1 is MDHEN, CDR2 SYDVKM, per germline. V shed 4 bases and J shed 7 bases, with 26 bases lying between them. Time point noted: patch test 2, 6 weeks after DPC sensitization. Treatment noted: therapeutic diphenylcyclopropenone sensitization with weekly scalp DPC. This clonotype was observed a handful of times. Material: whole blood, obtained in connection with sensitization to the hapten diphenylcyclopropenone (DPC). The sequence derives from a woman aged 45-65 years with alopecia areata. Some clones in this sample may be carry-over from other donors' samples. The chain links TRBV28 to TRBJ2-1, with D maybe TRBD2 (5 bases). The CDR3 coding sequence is TGTGCCAGCAGTTCCATATATTCCCTGAGGGAGACGGGGAATGAGCAGTTCTTC. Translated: CASSSIYSLRETGNEQFF.